Listed below are T cell receptor beta chains from one sample, sequenced in a study of read filtering for tumor transcriptome and immune sequencing. TCRdb re-called the reads through MiXCR, storing one row per CDR3 protein. The sample has 90,000 or so distinct CDR3 sequences; about a fifth are singletons. The sample was a population of CD138-negative cells sorted from bone marrow. The origin of the receptors is a donor aged 40 or over with multiple myeloma. CDR3s include the opening cysteine and the closing phenylalanine or tryptophan. The D gene is left open where the match is weak. Size tells how often a clone was seen (once, few, many) or the class of an expanded clone, and some rows leave it out.

length,D,size,V,J,CDR3,DNA
15,-,many,TRBV28,TRBJ2-5,CASAGGRGFLKTQYF,TGTGCCAGTGCTGGGGGGCGGGGGTTTTTGAAGACCCAGTACTTC
15,-,-,TRBV29-1,TRBJ2-1,CSVGGAESSYNEQFF,TGCAGCGTTGGAGGGGCGGAAAGCTCCTACAATGAGCAGTTCTTC
15,-,many,TRBV9,TRBJ1-4,CASSGGGIINEKLFF,TGTGCCAGCAGCGGGGGGGGGATCATTAATGAAAAACTGTTTTTT
14,-,many,TRBV28,TRBJ1-1,CASRTFGGGTEAFF,TGTGCCAGCAGAACCTTCGGGGGAGGCACTGAAGCTTTCTTT
13,TRBD1,many,TRBV12-3/TRBV12-4,TRBJ1-5,CASRGQDHQPQHF,TGTGCCAGCAGAGGACAGGATCATCAGCCCCAGCATTTT
12,-,many,TRBV20-1,TRBJ2-1,CSATPTYNEQFF,TGCAGTGCTACCCCCACCTACAATGAGCAGTTCTTC
16,-,many,TRBV20-1,TRBJ2-2,CSAKGGAELDTGELFF,TGCAGTGCGAAGGGGGGCGCCGAATTAGACACCGGGGAGCTGTTTTTT
14,-,many,TRBV6-5,TRBJ2-2,CATRNRRDTGELFF,TGTGCCACCAGGAACAGGCGCGACACCGGGGAGCTGTTTTTT
15,-,-,TRBV27,TRBJ2-2,CASRVGGAVAGELFF,TGTGCCAGCAGGGTGGGGGGGGCTGTGGCCGGGGAGCTGTTTTTT
17,TRBD1,many,TRBV11-2,TRBJ2-7,CASSLDIGTGGLYEQYF,TGTGCCAGCAGCTTAGATATCGGGACAGGGGGCTTATACGAGCAGTACTTC